A single T cell receptor (beta chain) is shown here with its context. The data were produced by immunoSEQ multiplex PCR, yet TCRdb's version contains in-frame clones alone and is incomplete. In the table there are about 25,000 clones, 65% to 90% of which are singletons. The V and J ends lost 8 bases and 6 bases respectively, with 7 bases between them. This CDR3 contains 10 residues. CDR1 and CDR2 from the germline V gene are SEHNR and FQNEAQ (reference sequence). This specimen belongs to a study of OX40 agonist ivuxolimab in advanced cancers. Source: CD4+ or CD8+ T cells sorted from blood, taken in a trial of the OX40 agonist ivuxolimab. The TCR originated in an adult with an advanced solid tumor such as melanoma, head and neck, liver or kidney cancer. This rearrangement joins TRBV7-9 to TRBJ1-1; D not resolved. CDR3 nucleotides: TGTGCCAGCGGTGGGCCTGAAGCTTTCTTT. It codes for CASGGPEAFF.